This T cell receptor beta chain was retrieved from a study of control samples from healthy donors and cancer patients. TCRdb's table, derived via immunoSEQ multiplex PCR, lists solely in-frame clones and lacks some. Of approximately 190,000 clones in the sample, over 80% were seen once. This CDR3 comprises 15 residues. The V end lost 2 bases, the J end lost 4 bases, and 14 bases lay between the germline ends. The germline V gene encodes CDR1 MNHEY and CDR2 SVGAGI. The clonotype originates from a man aged 30 to 39 in good health. The sample taken for sequencing was blood. The genes are TRBV6-5 and TRBJ1-1; tentatively, D is TRBD1 (6 bases). The CDR3 reads CASSYRLTGITEAFF. The CDR3 DNA reads TGTGCCAGCAGTTACCGATTGACAGGTATCACTGAAGCTTTCTTT.